The entry below describes one TCR beta chain. Antigen unknown. The data were obtained in a study of post-analysis software for immune sequencing data. Overall study results and limits: Roughly 5 TRBV segments, TRBV5-6, TRBV5-1 and TRBV20-1 among them, were found more frequent in patients than controls.

Libraries were made from TCR beta cDNA, and they carried unique molecular identifiers. TCRdb used MiXCR to reprocess the PCR reads, holding one entry per CDR3 protein. The repertoire holds 800,000 to 950,000 distinct CDR3 sequences, with approximately 53% as singletons. Germline values: CDR1 SGHVS, CDR2 FNYEAQ. The V and J ends lost 2 bases and 6 bases, in that order; junction bases with no gene match: 6. This CDR3 comprises 14 residues. This receptor was taken from a girl aged 5 to 17 with multiple sclerosis. The material sequenced was blood. The chain has TRBV7-6 and TRBJ1-1; 7 nucleotides line up with TRBD1. The CDR3 loop is CASSLKGTASEAFF. The DNA of the CDR3 is TGTGCCAGCAGCTTAAAAGGGACAGCTTCTGAAGCTTTCTTT. The full variable domain, completed using reference TRBV7-6 and TRBJ1-1, is GAGVSQSPRYKVTKRGQDVALRCDPISGHVSLYWYRQALGQGPEFLTYFNYEAQQDKSGLPNDRFSAERPEGSISTLTIQRTEQRDSAMYRCASSLKGTASEAFFGQGTRLTVV.